This TCR beta chain was identified in a study of cytomegalovirus exposure and HLA in healthy donors. Study context: In a later analysis, the roughly 110 validation repertoires were reported to have used the same platform as the 550 to 850 first-cohort repertoires.

Only in-frame clones appear in the TCRdb table, and some are missing; sequencing was by immunoSEQ multiplex PCR. The sample records 110,000 or so clones, about nine tenths being singletons. Overall study findings and caveats: In vitro experiments confirmed that three CMV-associated chains were specific for CMV antigens. The TCR clusters that emerged in the first cohort tended, a later analysis found, to co-occur in the 110 or so validation repertoires.

On this clone itself: The antigen remains unidentified.

Germline CDR1 reads MNHEY; CDR2 reads SVGAGI. The V gene lost 5 bases and the J gene lost 0 bases, with 8 bases spanning the gap. The length of the CDR3 is 13 residues. The donors were in the approximately 120-subject validation cohort; that cohort was separate from the roughly 700-subject first cohort. The sequenced sample was PBMCs. This sequence joins TRBV6-5 and TRBJ2-7, with TRBD1 as a possible D gene (6 bases). The clonotype was recovered from a woman aged 18-29 years in good health and CMV-seronegative. CDR3 nucleotides: TGTGCCAGCAGTCCGACAGGCTCCTACGAGCAGTACTTC. Translated: CASSPTGSYEQYF.